This T cell receptor (beta chain) was sequenced during a study of T cell responses to AZD1222 COVID-19 vaccine. In regard to this clone: The antigen remains undetermined.

Using immunoSEQ multiplex PCR, the repertoire was profiled, and TCRdb retains in-frame clones only, with some absent. Here the sample spans under 110,000 clones, roughly 87% being singletons. The study's findings and limits: Only after the peak T cell response were repertoires sampled.

V was clipped by 4 bases and J by 8 bases; unmatched bases: 10. The CDR3 has 15 amino acids. The germline gives CDR1 MGHRA, CDR2 YSYEKL. The chain combines TRBV4-1 with TRBJ1-2; the match to TRBD1 covers 10 bases. This sequence was found in an adult in good health. The specimen comprised peripheral blood, sampled on day 0 of AZD1222 vaccination. CDR3 sequence: CASSLLTGGLEGYTF. CDR3 coding DNA: TGCGCCAGCAGCCTTCTGACAGGGGGCCTGGAAGGCTACACCTTC.